This TCR beta chain was sequenced in a study of shared clonotypes between healthy human individuals. Splitting the CD4+ cells yielded a CD45RA+ naive subset and a CD45RA-negative memory subset. Trimming cost V 7 bases and J 2 bases, with 11 bases left between them. Germline CDR1 is SQVTM and CDR2 is ANQGSEA. The CDR3 consists of 12 residues. Genomic DNA of every subset was divided equally among multiple immunoSEQ plates. In the authors' workflow: Filtering differed, since immunoSEQ gave only junction sequences and no quality scores. Libraries were prepared by immunoSEQ multiplex PCR; TCRdb keeps only in-frame clonotypes and omits some of them. D and trimming come from the DNA, and the V and J calls and clone size come from that table. The data hold approximately 2.5 million clones, with 93% observed a single time.

Sequences were obtained from naive CD4+ T cells from PBMCs. Subset meaning: CD45RA+ positively selected. The rearrangement joins TRBV29-1 to TRBJ1-2; D is possibly TRBD1 (6 bases). This TCR derives from a man aged 18 to 30 in good health. Some clones in this sample may be carry-over from other donors' samples. CDR3 coding DNA: TGCAGCGCCCAGACAGGCAACTATGGCTACACCTTC. Its protein is CSAQTGNYGYTF.